Below, 8 T cell receptor beta chains from the same sample are listed, as sequenced in a study of T cells after yellow fever vaccination (dated by TCRdb to between 2018 and 2021). Taken with the paper, the label for treatment or condition translates to: live attenuated yellow fever vaccine strain. The library was prepared using 5' RACE. For sequencing, an Illumina NovaSeq 6000 was employed. TCRdb trimmed the raw reads at Q25, called clones with MiXCR and kept productive beta chains. Merged by CDR3 protein, the rows form single entries marked with the most common genes and DNA. This sample comprises hundreds of thousands of distinct CDR3 sequences, around 4% of them detected only once. The biggest ten clones account for about 25% of the sample. The sample was PBMCs, taken on the day of the yellow fever booster vaccination. The receptor set was obtained from a man aged 18-30 years who received the YFV17D yellow fever vaccine.

In this sample, this clonotype turned up many times. The chain carries TRBV7-2 and TRBJ2-3, with no clear D. The ends were cut back, 1 base at V and 5 bases at J, with 10 bases in the middle. The length of the CDR3 is 14 residues. Germline V gives CDR1 SGHTA, CDR2 FQGNSA. This CDR3 reads CASSLGGSIDTQYF. The CDR3 nucleotides read TGTGCCAGCAGCTTAGGGGGTTCTATAGATACGCAGTATTTT.

This clonotype appeared many times. The chain has TRBV5-4 and TRBJ2-1; D is uncertain. V was cut by 3 bases and J by 6 bases, with 16 bases left in between. There are 15 residues in the CDR3. In germline, CDR1 is SGHNT, CDR2 YYREEE (reference sequence). Here the CDR3 DNA reads TGTGCCAGCAGCTCCCTTGGGTCCCCCCCCAATGAGCAGTTCTTC. It encodes CASSSLGSPPNEQFF. The whole variable domain, remainder taken from reference TRBV5-4 and TRBJ2-1, is ETGVTQSPTHLIKTRGQQVTLRCSSQSGHNTVSWYQQALGQGPQFIFQYYREEENGRGNFPPRFSGLQFPNYSSELNVNALELDDSALYLCASSSLGSPPNEQFFGPGTRLTVL.

J is TRBJ2-1 and V is TRBV19, with 8 bases fitting TRBD1. This CDR3 has 15 amino acids. Germline V gives CDR1 LNHDA, CDR2 SQIVND (reference sequence). J lost 1 base, V lost 9 bases, and 8 bases had no gene match. In DNA form, the CDR3 reads TGTGCCAGCCTTCCCCGGACAGGGTCCTACAATGAGCAGTTCTTC. This encodes CASLPRTGSYNEQFF.

Ten or more counts support this clonotype. This chain connects TRBV4-3 to TRBJ2-3; tentative D call: TRBD2 (5 bases). The V gene lost 1 base and the J gene lost 4 bases, with 15 bases spanning the gap. Germline-derived CDR1 and CDR2 are LGHNA and YSLEER. CDR3 length equals 16 residues. The CDR3 DNA reads TGCGCCAGCAGCCAAGGGGGTTCGGGATTCCCAGATACGCAGTATTTT. Amino acids: CASSQGGSGFPDTQYF.

The sample holds many counts of this clonotype. For the CDR3, the DNA is TGTGCCAGCAGCTCCCGAGGGGGGGAGCTGTTTTTT. It codes for CASSSRGGELFF. The V gene is TRBV7-3, the J gene TRBJ2-2; perhaps TRBD2 as D (5 bases). Germline CDR1 reads SGHTA; CDR2 reads FQGTGA. CDR3 length: 12 amino acids. V lost 4 bases and J 8 bases, leaving 8 bases between the germline ends. Combining the CDR3 with reference TRBV7-3 and TRBJ2-2 gives the whole variable domain GAGVSQTPSNKVTEKGKYVELRCDPISGHTALYWYRQSLGQGPEFLIYFQGTGAADDSGLPNDRFFAVRPEGSVSTLKIQRTERGDSAVYLCASSSRGGELFFGEGSRLTVL.

This chain connects TRBV9 to TRBJ1-4; TRBD1 matches 8 bases. The V and J ends lost 4 bases and 6 bases, in that order; junction bases with no gene match: 8. Per the germline V gene, CDR1 is SGDLS and CDR2 is YYNGEE. This CDR3 is 15 amino acids long. The CDR3 nucleotides read TGTGCCAGCAGCCCCCGGACAGGGTTCGATGAAAAACTGTTTTTT. Residues: CASSPRTGFDEKLFF.

This clonotype was recorded a few times. This rearrangement joins TRBV5-5 to TRBJ2-1, with a weak D call TRBD2 (6 bases). Germline V CDR1 and CDR2: SGHKS, YYEKEE (reference sequence). V dropped 6 bases and J dropped 0 bases, with 13 bases sitting between them. The CDR3 loop spans 15 amino acids. The CDR3 region is CASILWRGSYNEQFF. The CDR3 DNA follows: TGTGCCAGCATCCTATGGCGGGGCTCCTACAATGAGCAGTTCTTC.

The sample holds many counts of this clonotype. The CDR3 nucleotides are TGTGCCAGCAGTTACATACAGTCCAGCACAGATACGCAGTATTTT. As protein: CASSYIQSSTDTQYF. The V and J genes are TRBV6-2 or TRBV6-3 and TRBJ2-3; D is unresolved. Trimming took 2 bases from V and 0 from J, leaving 9 bases between them. CDR3 length equals 15 residues. Germline V gene lookup returns CDR1 MNHEY and CDR2 SVGEGT.